The rows below give T cell receptor beta chains drawn from one sample of a study of blood T cell repertoires in COVID-19. Some clones are missing from TCRdb's copy, which holds only in-frame ones; the method was immunoSEQ multiplex PCR. This repertoire shows about 310,000 clones, 85% to 90% found once; its top ten account for roughly 1%. What was sequenced was peripheral blood. All receptors come from a woman in her thirties or forties with COVID-19, enrolled during active disease. Both conserved end residues are part of each CDR3. D genes are given only for firm matches. The size of a clone is reported for some rows only, either as once, few or many, or as a class for expanded clones.

d_gene: TRBD1
abundance: NA
v_gene: TRBV5-4
j_gene: TRBJ1-4
CDR3nt: TGTGCCAGCAGCGCCGGGACAGTAGGGGCGGTGAGGGAAAAACTGTTTTTT
CDR3aa: CASSAGTVGAVREKLFF

d_gene: NA
abundance: NA
v_gene: TRBV6-5
j_gene: TRBJ2-1
CDR3nt: TGTGCCAGCAGTCCCTCTGGCGGCAGTGAGCAGTTCTTC
CDR3aa: CASSPSGGSEQFF

d_gene: TRBD1
abundance: NA
v_gene: TRBV6-2/TRBV6-3
j_gene: TRBJ2-7
CDR3nt: TGTGCCAGCAGCCCCTCTCTCGGGACAGGGGCACACGAGCAGTACTTC
CDR3aa: CASSPSLGTGAHEQYF

d_gene: NA
abundance: NA
v_gene: TRBV6-5
j_gene: TRBJ1-1
CDR3nt: TGTGCCAGCAGTTCTCAAGTTGGAGGCACTGAAGCTTTCTTT
CDR3aa: CASSSQVGGTEAFF

d_gene: NA
abundance: NA
v_gene: TRBV6-5
j_gene: TRBJ1-4
CDR3nt: TGTGCCAGCAGCCCCGGCGGCAGTCTTAATGAAAAACTGTTTTTT
CDR3aa: CASSPGGSLNEKLFF

d_gene: TRBD1
abundance: NA
v_gene: TRBV28
j_gene: TRBJ1-2
CDR3nt: TGTGCCAGCACCCCCGGACAGGCCTATGGCTACACCTTC
CDR3aa: CASTPGQAYGYTF

d_gene: NA
abundance: NA
v_gene: TRBV18
j_gene: TRBJ2-2
CDR3nt: TGTGCCAGCTCACCATATGCAGGGGACCTCGGGACCGGGGAGCTGTTTTTT
CDR3aa: CASSPYAGDLGTGELFF

d_gene: NA
abundance: NA
v_gene: TRBV9
j_gene: TRBJ2-7
CDR3nt: TGTGCCAGCAGCGTAGCTCTAGAGAACTACGAGCAGTACTTC
CDR3aa: CASSVALENYEQYF

d_gene: TRBD2
abundance: NA
v_gene: TRBV5-1
j_gene: TRBJ2-7
CDR3nt: TGCGCCAGCAGCCGGGGGACAGTCCTTCGGACTAGCGGGCTGGGCTACGAGCAGTACTTC
CDR3aa: CASSRGTVLRTSGLGYEQYF

d_gene: NA
abundance: NA
v_gene: TRBV7-3
j_gene: TRBJ1-1
CDR3nt: TGTGCCAGCAGCCTACCGGGACAGAACACTGAAGCTTTCTTT
CDR3aa: CASSLPGQNTEAFF

d_gene: NA
abundance: NA
v_gene: TRBV27
j_gene: TRBJ1-2
CDR3nt: TGTGCCAGCGGCGGTGGAGGGCTTGGCTACACCTTC
CDR3aa: CASGGGGLGYTF

d_gene: NA
abundance: NA
v_gene: TRBV2
j_gene: TRBJ2-2
CDR3nt: TGTGCCAGCAGTGAAAGGACAGCCACCGGGGAGCTGTTTTTT
CDR3aa: CASSERTATGELFF

d_gene: NA
abundance: NA
v_gene: TRBV2
j_gene: TRBJ2-5
CDR3nt: TGTGCCAGCAGTGACGGGGAGACCCAGTACTTC
CDR3aa: CASSDGETQYF

d_gene: TRBD2
abundance: NA
v_gene: TRBV11-2
j_gene: TRBJ2-1
CDR3nt: TGTGCCAGCAGCTTACCTAGCGGGACTTCCTACAATGAGCAGTTCTTC
CDR3aa: CASSLPSGTSYNEQFF

d_gene: NA
abundance: once
v_gene: TRBV10-3
j_gene: TRBJ2-2
CDR3nt: TGTGCCATCAGTGACTTGGGGGGAGAGAACACCGGGGAGCTGTTTTTT
CDR3aa: CAISDLGGENTGELFF

d_gene: NA
abundance: NA
v_gene: TRBV4-3
j_gene: TRBJ2-3
CDR3nt: TGCGCCAGCAGCCAATATTACTACACAGATACGCAGTATTTT
CDR3aa: CASSQYYYTDTQYF

d_gene: TRBD1
abundance: once
v_gene: TRBV6-2/TRBV6-3
j_gene: TRBJ2-7
CDR3nt: TGTGCCAGCAGCGCACGGCTCGACAGGGGGTACGAGCAGTACTTC
CDR3aa: CASSARLDRGYEQYF

d_gene: NA
abundance: NA
v_gene: TRBV6-1
j_gene: TRBJ2-1
CDR3nt: TGTGCCAGCAGTGAAGCGCTACAGCTCTCCTACAATGAGCAGTTCTTC
CDR3aa: CASSEALQLSYNEQFF

d_gene: NA
abundance: NA
v_gene: TRBV4-3
j_gene: TRBJ1-3
CDR3nt: TGCGCCAGCAGCCAAGACCAGAAGACCATATATTTT
CDR3aa: CASSQDQKTIYF

d_gene: NA
abundance: NA
v_gene: TRBV7-3
j_gene: TRBJ2-1
CDR3nt: TGTGCCAGCAGCTTGTTCTATAACTCCTACAATGAGCAGTTCTTC
CDR3aa: CASSLFYNSYNEQFF

d_gene: TRBD1
abundance: NA
v_gene: TRBV6-5
j_gene: TRBJ1-2
CDR3nt: TGTGCCAGCATAGGGTTACAGGGGGCTAACTATGGCTACACCTTC
CDR3aa: CASIGLQGANYGYTF

d_gene: TRBD1
abundance: NA
v_gene: TRBV5-5
j_gene: TRBJ1-3
CDR3nt: TGTGCCAGCAGCCGGAGCACCGGGACAGAGGGAAACACCATATATTTT
CDR3aa: CASSRSTGTEGNTIYF

d_gene: NA
abundance: NA
v_gene: TRBV7-9
j_gene: TRBJ2-3
CDR3nt: TGTGCCAGCAGCACACCACCTCTTGTCTTACATGAGAGCGAGAGGTTCCCGTATTTT
CDR3aa: CASSTPPLVLHESERFPYF

d_gene: NA
abundance: once
v_gene: TRBV6-2/TRBV6-3
j_gene: TRBJ1-5
CDR3nt: TGTGCCAGCAGTACCCGTGGTCCCCCAGGGCCCCAGCATTTT
CDR3aa: CASSTRGPPGPQHF

d_gene: NA
abundance: NA
v_gene: TRBV28
j_gene: TRBJ2-6
CDR3nt: TGTGCCAGCAGTTTACGGAGGGGGCAAAGCGGCTCTGGGGCCAACGTCCTGACTTTC
CDR3aa: CASSLRRGQSGSGANVLTF

d_gene: NA
abundance: NA
v_gene: TRBV10-3
j_gene: TRBJ1-1
CDR3nt: TGTGCCATCAGTGAGTTAGGTGGCGGAGGTAAGAAGAACACTGAAGCTTTCTTT
CDR3aa: CAISELGGGGKKNTEAFF

d_gene: TRBD2
abundance: NA
v_gene: TRBV3-1/TRBV3-2
j_gene: TRBJ2-7
CDR3nt: TGTGCCAGCAGCCAAGTCCCGGGACTAGCGGGCGAGCAGTACTTC
CDR3aa: CASSQVPGLAGEQYF

d_gene: NA
abundance: NA
v_gene: TRBV12-3/TRBV12-4
j_gene: TRBJ2-7
CDR3nt: TGTGCCAGCAGCCGGGACACCACCTACGAGCAGTACTTC
CDR3aa: CASSRDTTYEQYF

d_gene: NA
abundance: NA
v_gene: TRBV30
j_gene: TRBJ1-2
CDR3nt: TGTGCCTGGAGTGTGCAGGCTAACTATGGCTACACCTTC
CDR3aa: CAWSVQANYGYTF

d_gene: NA
abundance: NA
v_gene: TRBV7-2
j_gene: TRBJ1-5
CDR3nt: TGTGCCAGCAGCCCAGGGTGGGATCAGCCCCAGCATTTT
CDR3aa: CASSPGWDQPQHF

d_gene: TRBD1
abundance: NA
v_gene: TRBV19
j_gene: TRBJ1-3
CDR3nt: TGTGCCAGTAGTAGACGACAGGGGCCTTTACTCCATTCTGGAGACACCATATATTTT
CDR3aa: CASSRRQGPLLHSGDTIYF

d_gene: NA
abundance: NA
v_gene: TRBV10-3
j_gene: TRBJ2-1
CDR3nt: TGTGCCATCAGTGAGTCGTGGGCCACCTGGTATGAGCAGTTCTTC
CDR3aa: CAISESWATWYEQFF

d_gene: TRBD1
abundance: NA
v_gene: TRBV28
j_gene: TRBJ1-1
CDR3nt: TGTGCCAGCAGCACGACAGGGGCAAACACTGAAGCTTTCTTT
CDR3aa: CASSTTGANTEAFF

d_gene: TRBD1
abundance: NA
v_gene: TRBV5-6
j_gene: TRBJ1-1
CDR3nt: TGTGCCAGCAGCTTTCGGACAGGTTGGAACACTGAAGCTTTCTTT
CDR3aa: CASSFRTGWNTEAFF

d_gene: TRBD1
abundance: NA
v_gene: TRBV7-2
j_gene: TRBJ2-5
CDR3nt: TGTGCCAGCAGCTTAGGAGGGGGACAGCGCCAAGAGACCCAGTACTTC
CDR3aa: CASSLGGGQRQETQYF

d_gene: NA
abundance: once
v_gene: TRBV28
j_gene: TRBJ1-4
CDR3nt: TGTGCCAGCAGTTTTCCCTACCTGGGCCCTGAAAAACTGTTTTTT
CDR3aa: CASSFPYLGPEKLFF

d_gene: TRBD1
abundance: NA
v_gene: TRBV4-2
j_gene: TRBJ1-1
CDR3nt: TGTGCCAGCAGCCAAGCCCCAACAGGGGGTGGGGACACTGAAGCTTTCTTT
CDR3aa: CASSQAPTGGGDTEAFF

d_gene: NA
abundance: NA
v_gene: TRBV19
j_gene: TRBJ2-7
CDR3nt: TGTGCCAGTAGTAAACTCGGACGGGACTACGAGCAGTACTTC
CDR3aa: CASSKLGRDYEQYF

d_gene: NA
abundance: NA
v_gene: TRBV6-4
j_gene: TRBJ2-1
CDR3nt: TGTGCCAGCAGTGACGGGTCTAGGCAGGGCGACTACAATGAGCAGTTCTTC
CDR3aa: CASSDGSRQGDYNEQFF

d_gene: NA
abundance: NA
v_gene: TRBV5-1
j_gene: TRBJ2-7
CDR3nt: TGCGCCAGCAGCCCGGACAGCATCTACGAGCAGTACTTC
CDR3aa: CASSPDSIYEQYF

d_gene: NA
abundance: NA
v_gene: TRBV18
j_gene: TRBJ2-3
CDR3nt: TGTGCCAGCTCACCCCCAGGGGGAGGCGGTACAGATACGCAGTATTTT
CDR3aa: CASSPPGGGGTDTQYF

d_gene: NA
abundance: NA
v_gene: TRBV6-5
j_gene: TRBJ1-5
CDR3nt: TGTGCCAGCACCCTCTCTGGGCATAGCAATCAGCCCCAGCATTTT
CDR3aa: CASTLSGHSNQPQHF

d_gene: TRBD1
abundance: NA
v_gene: TRBV6-6
j_gene: TRBJ1-4
CDR3nt: TGTGCCAGCAGTTATTCCCAGGGGGCTGGAGAAAAACTGTTTTTT
CDR3aa: CASSYSQGAGEKLFF

d_gene: TRBD1
abundance: NA
v_gene: TRBV2
j_gene: TRBJ1-5
CDR3nt: TGTGCCAGCAGCGCCGACAGGGATCAGCCCCAGCATTTT
CDR3aa: CASSADRDQPQHF

d_gene: TRBD2
abundance: NA
v_gene: TRBV2
j_gene: TRBJ2-5
CDR3nt: TGTGCCAGCAGTGAAAGAGCTAGCGGGGGGGCCCGAGAGACCCAGTACTTC
CDR3aa: CASSERASGGARETQYF

d_gene: TRBD1
abundance: NA
v_gene: TRBV9
j_gene: TRBJ1-1
CDR3nt: TGTGCCAGCAGCGTAGATGACAGGGGGTCCTCTGAAGCTTTCTTT
CDR3aa: CASSVDDRGSSEAFF

d_gene: TRBD2
abundance: NA
v_gene: TRBV27
j_gene: TRBJ2-2
CDR3nt: TGTGCCAGCAGTTTCCTTACTAGCGGGGTTAACACCGGGGAGCTGTTTTTT
CDR3aa: CASSFLTSGVNTGELFF